The TCR beta chain described here comes from a study of regulatory T cells in long-lasting Graves disease. Arm-PCR of CDR3 regions and iRepertoire HTBI primers were the basis on which TCR beta libraries were built. TCRdb analysed the multiplex PCR reads with MiXCR anew, one entry per CDR3 protein. The data contain around 470,000 distinct CDR3 sequences, around 15% of them seen just once; the ten biggest clones take up about a sixth. In germline, CDR1 is SGHVS, CDR2 FQNEAQ. Deletions cut 0 bases from V and 1 base from J, with 16 bases between. The CDR3 runs 18 residues. This clonotype was detected many times. Time point noted: newly diagnosed GD, antithyroid drugs for less than 3 months. The TCR library was made from RNA that had been extracted from PBMCs in TRIzol. These same data were also listed under a study on T cells in Graves' hyperthyroidism and ophthalmopathy.

Material: peripheral blood mononuclear cells (PBMCs), obtained at new diagnosis, from a patient treated with antithyroid drugs. This clonotype was obtained from a woman between 45 and 65 years old with Graves disease. This rearrangement joins TRBV7-8 to TRBJ2-4; D not certain. The CDR3 is CASSLARHLSYAKNIQYF. For the CDR3, the DNA is TGTGCCAGCAGCTTAGCACGACACCTCAGCTACGCCAAAAACATTCAGTACTTC.